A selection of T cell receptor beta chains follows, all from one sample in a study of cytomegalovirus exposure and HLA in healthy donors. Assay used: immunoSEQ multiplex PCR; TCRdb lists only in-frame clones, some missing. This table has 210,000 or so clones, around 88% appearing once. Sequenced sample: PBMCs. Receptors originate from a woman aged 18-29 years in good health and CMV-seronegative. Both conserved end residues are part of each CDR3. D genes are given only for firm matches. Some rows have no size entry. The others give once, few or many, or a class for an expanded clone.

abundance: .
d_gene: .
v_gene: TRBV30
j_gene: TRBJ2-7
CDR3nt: TGTGCCTGGAGTGACCCCCAGGGGCAAATCGCGCAATTGTGGTACGAGCAGTACTTC
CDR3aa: CAWSDPQGQIAQLWYEQYF

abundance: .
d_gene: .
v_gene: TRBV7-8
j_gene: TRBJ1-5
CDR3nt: TGTGCCAGCAGCTTAGAACAGGCAGAAAATCAGCCCCAGCATTTT
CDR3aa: CASSLEQAENQPQHF

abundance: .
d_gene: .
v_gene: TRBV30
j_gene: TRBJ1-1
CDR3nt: TGTGCCTGGAGCGCGGGGGGGGCCGGGGAAGCTTTCTTT
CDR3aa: CAWSAGGAGEAFF

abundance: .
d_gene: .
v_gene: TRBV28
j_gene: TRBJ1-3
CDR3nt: TGTGCCAGCAGGCCCATCACCGGAGGGTCTGGAAACACCATATATTTT
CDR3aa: CASRPITGGSGNTIYF

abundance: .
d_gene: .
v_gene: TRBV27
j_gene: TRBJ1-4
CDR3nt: TGTGCCAGCAGTTCAGGGTTCTTCCTTCCTGAAAAACTGTTTTTT
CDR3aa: CASSSGFFLPEKLFF

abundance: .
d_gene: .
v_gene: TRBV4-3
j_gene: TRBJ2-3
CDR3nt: TGCGCCAGCAGCCAAGGGGGTACAACTAGACGCACAGATACGCAGTATTTT
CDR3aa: CASSQGGTTRRTDTQYF

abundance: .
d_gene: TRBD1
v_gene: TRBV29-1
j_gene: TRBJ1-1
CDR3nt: TGCAGCGTTAAAGACAGGGGTTGGGCTGAAGCTTTCTTT
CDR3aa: CSVKDRGWAEAFF

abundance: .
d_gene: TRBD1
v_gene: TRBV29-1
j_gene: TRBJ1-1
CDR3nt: TGCAGCGTTTTTACAGGGGGCGCGAGAGCTTTCTTT
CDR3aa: CSVFTGGARAFF

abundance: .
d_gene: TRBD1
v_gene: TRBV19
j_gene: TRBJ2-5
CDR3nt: TGTGCCAGTAGTATAGGGAGGGGACAGGTTATCCAGGGCCAAGAGACCCAGTACTTC
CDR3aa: CASSIGRGQVIQGQETQYF

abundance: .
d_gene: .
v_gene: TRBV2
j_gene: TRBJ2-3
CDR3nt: TGTGCCAGGCGGGTTTCTAGCACAGATACGCAGTATTTT
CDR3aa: CARRVSSTDTQYF

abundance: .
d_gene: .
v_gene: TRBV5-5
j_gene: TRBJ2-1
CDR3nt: TGTGCCAGCAGCTTAAGCGGACAGTACAATGAGCAGTTCTTC
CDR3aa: CASSLSGQYNEQFF

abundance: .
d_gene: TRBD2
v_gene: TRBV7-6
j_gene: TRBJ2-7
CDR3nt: TGTGCCAGCAGTTCTGGACTAGTCGCCTACGAGCAGTACTTC
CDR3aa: CASSSGLVAYEQYF

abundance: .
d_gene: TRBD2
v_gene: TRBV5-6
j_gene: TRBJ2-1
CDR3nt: TGTGCCAGCAGCTCACTAGCGGGAGGGACCAATGAGCAGTTCTTC
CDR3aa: CASSSLAGGTNEQFF

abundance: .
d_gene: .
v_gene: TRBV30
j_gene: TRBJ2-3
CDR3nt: TGTGCCTTGCGAGGCGTACGGTTAGGCACAGATACGCAGTATTTT
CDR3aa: CALRGVRLGTDTQYF

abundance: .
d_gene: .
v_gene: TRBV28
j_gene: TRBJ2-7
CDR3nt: TGTGCCAGCAGTTTGGAAAGCAGGAACGAGCAGTACTTC
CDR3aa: CASSLESRNEQYF

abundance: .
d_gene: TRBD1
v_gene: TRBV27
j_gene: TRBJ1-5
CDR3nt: TGTGCCAGCAGTTTATTAGGGGGCACGAGTCAGCCCCAGCATTTT
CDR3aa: CASSLLGGTSQPQHF

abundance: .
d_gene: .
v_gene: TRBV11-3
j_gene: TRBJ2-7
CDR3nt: TGTGCCAGCAGACCCAGGGATAACTCCTACGAGCAGTACTTC
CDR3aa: CASRPRDNSYEQYF

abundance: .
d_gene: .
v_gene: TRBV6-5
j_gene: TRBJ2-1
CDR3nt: TGTGCCAGCAGTTCCTTTACTAGTGAAAGGGATGAGCAGTTCTTC
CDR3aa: CASSSFTSERDEQFF

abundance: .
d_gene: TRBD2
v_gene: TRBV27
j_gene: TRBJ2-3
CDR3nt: TGTGCCAGCAGTTCGGGACTAGCGGTAACAGATACGCAGTATTTT
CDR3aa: CASSSGLAVTDTQYF

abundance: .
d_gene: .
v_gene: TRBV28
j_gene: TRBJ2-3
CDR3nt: TGTGCCAGCAGTCGACACCCCACAGATACGCAGTATTTT
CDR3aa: CASSRHPTDTQYF

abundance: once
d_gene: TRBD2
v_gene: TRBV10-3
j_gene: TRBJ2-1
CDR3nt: TGTGCCATCAGTGGGACTAGCGGGAGGGCCAATGAGCAGTTCTTC
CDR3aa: CAISGTSGRANEQFF

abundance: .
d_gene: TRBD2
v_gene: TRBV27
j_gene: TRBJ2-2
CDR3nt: TGTGCCAGCAGGGCGGGAGGTTTTGTCGGGGAGCTGTTTTTT
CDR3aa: CASRAGGFVGELFF

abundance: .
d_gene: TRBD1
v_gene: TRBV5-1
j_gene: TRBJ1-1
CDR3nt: TGCGCCAGCAGCTGGCAGGGGGACACTGAAGCTTTCTTT
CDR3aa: CASSWQGDTEAFF

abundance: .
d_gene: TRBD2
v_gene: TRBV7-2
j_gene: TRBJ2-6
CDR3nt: TGTGCCAGCAGCCAGCGGGATTCTGGGGCCAACGTCCTGACTTTC
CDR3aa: CASSQRDSGANVLTF

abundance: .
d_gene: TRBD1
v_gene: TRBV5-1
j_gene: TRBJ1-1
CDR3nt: TGCGCCAGCAGCGCCCCGGGACAGGGAGTTGACACTGAAGCTTTCTTT
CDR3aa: CASSAPGQGVDTEAFF

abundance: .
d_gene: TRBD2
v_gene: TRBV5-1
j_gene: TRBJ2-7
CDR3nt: TGCGCCAGCAGCCTATCAGCGGGAGAACCCACCGAGCAGTACTTC
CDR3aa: CASSLSAGEPTEQYF

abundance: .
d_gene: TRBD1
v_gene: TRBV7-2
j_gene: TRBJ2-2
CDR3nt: TGTGCCAGCAGCTTAGATCGACAGGGGGCCACCGGGGAGCTGTTTTTT
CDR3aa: CASSLDRQGATGELFF

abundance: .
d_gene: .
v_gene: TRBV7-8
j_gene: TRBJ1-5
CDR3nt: TGTGCCAGCAGCTTTTCAGGGGATGGAAATCAGCCCCAGCATTTT
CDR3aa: CASSFSGDGNQPQHF

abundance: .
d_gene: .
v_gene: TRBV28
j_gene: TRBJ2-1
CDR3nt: TGTGCCAGCAGTAGCGGTAGTTACAATGAGCAGTTCTTC
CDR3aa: CASSSGSYNEQFF

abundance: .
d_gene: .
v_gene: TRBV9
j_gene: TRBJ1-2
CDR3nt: TGTGCCAGCAGCGCAGAATCCAGGGTTCCGTATGGCTACACCTTC
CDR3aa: CASSAESRVPYGYTF

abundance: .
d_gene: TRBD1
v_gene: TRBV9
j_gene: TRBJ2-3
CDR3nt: TGTGCCAGCAGCCCCGTGGGACAGGGGGGAACAGATACGCAGTATTTT
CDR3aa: CASSPVGQGGTDTQYF

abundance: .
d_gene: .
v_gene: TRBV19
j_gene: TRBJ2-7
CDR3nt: TGTGCCAGTAGTATAGGGGGGCCCCCCCTCTACGAGCAGTACTTC
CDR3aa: CASSIGGPPLYEQYF

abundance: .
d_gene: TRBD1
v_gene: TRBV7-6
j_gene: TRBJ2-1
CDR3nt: TGTGCCAGCAGCCCCGCCGGACAGGGGGAAAATGAGCAGTTCTTC
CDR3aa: CASSPAGQGENEQFF

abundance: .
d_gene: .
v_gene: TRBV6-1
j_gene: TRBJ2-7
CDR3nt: TGTGCCAGCAGATCTGAAGCGCTACACGAGCAGTACTTC
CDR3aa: CASRSEALHEQYF

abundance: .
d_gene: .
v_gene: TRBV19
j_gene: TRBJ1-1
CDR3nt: TGTGCCAGTAGTCTTCCCGGGAGGGATGCTTTCTTT
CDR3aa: CASSLPGRDAFF

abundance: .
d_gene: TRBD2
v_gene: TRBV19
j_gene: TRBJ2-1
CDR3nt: TGTGCCAGTGGGGGACTATCCTACAATGAGCAGTTCTTC
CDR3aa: CASGGLSYNEQFF

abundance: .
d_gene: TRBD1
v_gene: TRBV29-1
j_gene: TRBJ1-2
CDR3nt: TGCAGCGTGAACGGGGACAGCCCTCTGACTAACTATGGCTACACCTTC
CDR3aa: CSVNGDSPLTNYGYTF

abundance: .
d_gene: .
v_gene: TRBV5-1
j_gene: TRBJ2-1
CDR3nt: TGCGCCAGCAGCCTGGGACATCTGAAAAGGAATGAGCAGTTCTTC
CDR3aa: CASSLGHLKRNEQFF

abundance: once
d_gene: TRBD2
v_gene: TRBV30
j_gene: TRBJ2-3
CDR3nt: TGTGCCTGGAGAATGTATAGGACTAGCGGGAATTTGCTCCGCACAGATACGCAGTATTTT
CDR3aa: CAWRMYRTSGNLLRTDTQYF

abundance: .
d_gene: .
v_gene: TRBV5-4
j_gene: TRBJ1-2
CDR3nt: TGTGCCAGCAGCTCACTGACAGACTATGGCTACACCTTC
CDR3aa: CASSSLTDYGYTF

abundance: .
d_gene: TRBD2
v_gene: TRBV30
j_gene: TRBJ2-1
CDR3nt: TGTGCCTGGAGTGTACTGGCGACTAGCGGGAGAGATGAGCAGTTCTTC
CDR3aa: CAWSVLATSGRDEQFF

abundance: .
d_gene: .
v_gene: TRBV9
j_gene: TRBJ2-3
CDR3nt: TGTGCCAGCAGCGTAGGTAGCGTTAGCACAGATACGCAGTATTTT
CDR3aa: CASSVGSVSTDTQYF

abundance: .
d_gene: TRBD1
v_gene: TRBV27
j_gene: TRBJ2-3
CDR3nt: TGTGCCAGCAGCCTAGGCGGGACAGGGATATTAGATACGCAGTATTTT
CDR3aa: CASSLGGTGILDTQYF

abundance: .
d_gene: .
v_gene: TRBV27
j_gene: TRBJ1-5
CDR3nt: TGTGCCAGCAGGGACAGAGGCCAGCCCCAGCATTTT
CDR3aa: CASRDRGQPQHF

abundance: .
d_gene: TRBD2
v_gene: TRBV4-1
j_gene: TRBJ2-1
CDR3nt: TGCGCCAGCAGCCAAGGGACTAGCGGGAGCAATGAGCAGTTCTTC
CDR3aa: CASSQGTSGSNEQFF

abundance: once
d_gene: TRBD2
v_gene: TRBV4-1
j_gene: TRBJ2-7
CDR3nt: TGCGCCAGCAGCCAAATCAGCGGGAGTCTACGGTACGAGCAGTACTTC
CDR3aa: CASSQISGSLRYEQYF

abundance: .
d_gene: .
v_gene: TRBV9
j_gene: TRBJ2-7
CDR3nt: TGTGCCAGGGAGGAGGACTGCATGCACTTC
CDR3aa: CAREEDCMHF

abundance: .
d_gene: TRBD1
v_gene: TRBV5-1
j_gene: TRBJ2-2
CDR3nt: TGCGCCAGCAGCTCTCGACAGGGGGCGTGGACCGGGGAGCTGTTTTTT
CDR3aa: CASSSRQGAWTGELFF

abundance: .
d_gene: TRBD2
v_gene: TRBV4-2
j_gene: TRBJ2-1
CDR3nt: TGTGCCAGCAGCCAAGAAGGTCTTCGGCTAGCGGGAGCCTACAATGAGCAGTTCTTC
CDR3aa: CASSQEGLRLAGAYNEQFF

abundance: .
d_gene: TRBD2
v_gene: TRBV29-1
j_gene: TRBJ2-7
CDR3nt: TGCAGCGTCAGGGAGGGCTACGAGCAGTACTTC
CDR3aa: CSVREGYEQYF

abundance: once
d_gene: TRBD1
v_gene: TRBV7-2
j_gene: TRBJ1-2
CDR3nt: TGTGCCAGCAGCCAGAGACAGGGCTATGGCTACACCTTC
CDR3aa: CASSQRQGYGYTF

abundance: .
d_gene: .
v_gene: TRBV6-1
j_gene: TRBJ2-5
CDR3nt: TGTGCCAGCAACCGACAAGTCCAAGAGACCCAGTACTTC
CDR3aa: CASNRQVQETQYF

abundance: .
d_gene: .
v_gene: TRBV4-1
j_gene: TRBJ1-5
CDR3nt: TGCGCCACCTCACAGGGAGATAGCAATCAGCCCCAGCATTTT
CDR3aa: CATSQGDSNQPQHF

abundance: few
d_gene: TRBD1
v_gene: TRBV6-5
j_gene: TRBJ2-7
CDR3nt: TGTGCCAGCAGTCGCAGGGGGCTAGACGAGCAGTACTTC
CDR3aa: CASSRRGLDEQYF